This T cell receptor beta chain was sequenced during a study of shared T cell receptors in the human thymus. This clone was seen only once. Libraries were prepared by immunoSEQ multiplex PCR; TCRdb keeps only in-frame clonotypes and omits some of them. The table has about 400,000 clones, over 90% seen once. V gave up 3 bases and J gave up 1 base, with 11 bases separating them. This CDR3 comprises 15 residues. Germline CDR1 reads MDHEN; CDR2 reads SYDVKM. Sequencing used thymocytes. This sequence was found in a human donor. The V and J genes are TRBV28 and TRBJ2-3; TRBD1 might be the D (5 bases). The CDR3 reads CASSFQGRGTDTQYF. CDR3 in DNA: TGTGCCAGCAGTTTCCAGGGTAGGGGCACAGATACGCAGTATTTT.